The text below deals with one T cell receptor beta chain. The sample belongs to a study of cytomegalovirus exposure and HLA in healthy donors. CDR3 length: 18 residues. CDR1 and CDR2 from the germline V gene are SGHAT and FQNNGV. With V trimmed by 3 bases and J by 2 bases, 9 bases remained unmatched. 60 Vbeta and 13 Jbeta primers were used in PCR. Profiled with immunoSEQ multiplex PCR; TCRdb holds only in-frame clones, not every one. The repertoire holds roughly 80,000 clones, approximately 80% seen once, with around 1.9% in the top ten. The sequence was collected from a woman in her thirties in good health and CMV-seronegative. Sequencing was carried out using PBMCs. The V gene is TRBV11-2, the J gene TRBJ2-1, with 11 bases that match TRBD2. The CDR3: CASSFLAGGPGAYNEQFF. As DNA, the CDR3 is TGTGCCAGCAGCTTCCTAGCGGGAGGACCCGGAGCCTACAATGAGCAGTTCTTC.